This T cell receptor (beta chain) derives from a study of control samples from healthy donors and cancer patients. Assay used: immunoSEQ multiplex PCR; TCRdb lists only in-frame clones, some missing. The sample has around 130,000 clones, around nine tenths seen once; the top ten hold around 10%. J was trimmed by 7 bases and V by 5 bases; bases with no gene match: 10. CDR1 is MNHEY and CDR2 is SVGAGI in the germline V gene. The CDR3 contains 15 residues. V usage is TRBV6-5 and J usage is TRBJ2-1, with 8 positions matching TRBD2. This TCR was sampled from a young man in good health. The sample was blood. The CDR3 DNA is TGTGCCAGCAGTACCATCAGTATAGCGGGGAATGAGCAGTTCTTC. This codes for CASSTISIAGNEQFF.